The rows below give T cell receptor beta chains drawn from one sample of a study of CD8 T cells in ankylosing spondylitis. Each CDR3 protein gets one entry after TCRdb re-called the 5' RACE reads with MiXCR. The sample has 150,000 to 200,000 distinct CDR3 sequences; over 15% are singletons. The sequenced sample consisted of blood, either unsorted or a sorted T cell fraction (not recorded which). These receptors were collected from a male donor aged 5-29 years with ankylosing spondylitis or in good health (not recorded which). Each CDR3 is given with its conserved first and last residue. Only some rows state a clone size, as once, few, many or a class for expanded clones.

j_call: TRBJ2-2; v_call: TRBV20-1; clone_size: many; cdr3_aa: CSARARGSNTGELFF
j_call: TRBJ2-1; v_call: TRBV24-1; clone_size: many; cdr3_aa: CATSSQGASAEQFF
j_call: TRBJ2-7; v_call: TRBV20-1; clone_size: many; cdr3_aa: CSARDLMREGYEQYF
j_call: TRBJ1-2; v_call: TRBV3-1; clone_size: many; cdr3_aa: CASSRRPGEVDGYTF
j_call: TRBJ2-1; v_call: TRBV20-1; clone_size: many; cdr3_aa: CSAPGWAGQFF
j_call: TRBJ2-1; v_call: TRBV6-2/TRBV6-3; clone_size: many; cdr3_aa: CASSYRPGGGNEQFF
j_call: TRBJ2-3; v_call: TRBV5-1; clone_size: many; cdr3_aa: CASRGSGPRTDTQYF
j_call: TRBJ2-2; v_call: TRBV5-1; clone_size: many; cdr3_aa: CASMGTSGKNTGELFF
j_call: TRBJ2-4; v_call: TRBV29-1; clone_size: many; cdr3_aa: CSAGNGKNIQYF
j_call: TRBJ1-2; v_call: TRBV5-1; clone_size: many; cdr3_aa: CASSYRQGGDGYTF
j_call: TRBJ2-2; v_call: TRBV12-3/TRBV12-4; clone_size: many; cdr3_aa: CASSRQGMPNTGELFF
j_call: TRBJ1-2; v_call: TRBV6-5; clone_size: .; cdr3_aa: CASSYSQGLDGYTF
j_call: TRBJ1-1; v_call: TRBV6-6; clone_size: many; cdr3_aa: CASSYSLTLHTEAFF
j_call: TRBJ2-1; v_call: TRBV30; clone_size: many; cdr3_aa: CAWSAGTEQFF
j_call: TRBJ2-1; v_call: TRBV5-1; clone_size: once; cdr3_aa: CASSPTAGLAGYNEQFF
j_call: TRBJ2-3; v_call: TRBV10-2; clone_size: many; cdr3_aa: CASSEASGRATDTQYF
j_call: TRBJ2-1; v_call: TRBV12-5; clone_size: .; cdr3_aa: CASGFPHSGTPLGEQFF
j_call: TRBJ2-7; v_call: TRBV18; clone_size: few; cdr3_aa: CASSVQDEQYF
j_call: TRBJ1-1; v_call: TRBV6-5; clone_size: many; cdr3_aa: CASSYSRGPYTEAFF
j_call: TRBJ1-4; v_call: TRBV4-3; clone_size: many; cdr3_aa: CASSQEDRDFNEKLFF
j_call: TRBJ2-2; v_call: TRBV12-3/TRBV12-4; clone_size: many; cdr3_aa: CASSNSPGQGAGELFF
j_call: TRBJ1-1; v_call: TRBV12-3/TRBV12-4; clone_size: many; cdr3_aa: CASSLPGQGGGTEAFF
j_call: TRBJ2-3; v_call: TRBV5-1; clone_size: many; cdr3_aa: CASSRSSLSTDTQYF
j_call: TRBJ2-3; v_call: TRBV24-1; clone_size: many; cdr3_aa: CATSEGGKRPTDTQYF
j_call: TRBJ2-1; v_call: TRBV13; clone_size: many; cdr3_aa: CASSRTSGKASNEQFF
j_call: TRBJ1-1; v_call: TRBV12-3/TRBV12-4; clone_size: few; cdr3_aa: CASSLVRTNTEAFF
j_call: TRBJ1-5; v_call: TRBV24-1; clone_size: .; cdr3_aa: CATSDTRTGPYSNQPQHF
j_call: TRBJ1-1; v_call: TRBV7-9; clone_size: many; cdr3_aa: CASSTRTGVDTEAFF
j_call: TRBJ2-1; v_call: TRBV7-8; clone_size: .; cdr3_aa: CASSFTRRGNNEQFF
j_call: TRBJ1-4; v_call: TRBV5-1; clone_size: many; cdr3_aa: CASSINGDRGEKLFF
j_call: TRBJ2-6; v_call: TRBV20-1; clone_size: many; cdr3_aa: CSGFTGVGANVLTF
j_call: TRBJ1-4; v_call: TRBV27; clone_size: many; cdr3_aa: CASRPFRTAPNEKLFF
j_call: TRBJ1-6; v_call: TRBV12-3/TRBV12-4; clone_size: many; cdr3_aa: CASSDSWGSPLHF
j_call: TRBJ2-2; v_call: TRBV24-1; clone_size: many; cdr3_aa: CATSDFGGAGELFF
j_call: TRBJ1-3; v_call: TRBV7-2; clone_size: many; cdr3_aa: CASSPSPGNTIYF
j_call: TRBJ1-1; v_call: TRBV29-1; clone_size: many; cdr3_aa: CSARQGWDTEAFF
j_call: TRBJ2-3; v_call: TRBV7-9; clone_size: many; cdr3_aa: CASSLERSGRDTQYF
j_call: TRBJ2-7; v_call: TRBV7-2; clone_size: .; cdr3_aa: CASSLDAGGSFYEQYF
j_call: TRBJ2-5; v_call: TRBV14; clone_size: many; cdr3_aa: CASSPNWGQQETQYF
j_call: TRBJ2-3; v_call: TRBV20-1; clone_size: .; cdr3_aa: CSAKQRGRTDTQYF
j_call: TRBJ1-1; v_call: TRBV20-1; clone_size: .; cdr3_aa: CSARANPQTWRAFF
j_call: TRBJ2-1; v_call: TRBV5-1; clone_size: many; cdr3_aa: CASSLGSGSSYNEQFF
j_call: TRBJ2-1; v_call: TRBV6-4; clone_size: .; cdr3_aa: CASRESGNRNNEQFF
j_call: TRBJ2-7; v_call: TRBV7-2; clone_size: many; cdr3_aa: CASSRRDSSYEQYF
j_call: TRBJ1-5; v_call: TRBV10-3; clone_size: .; cdr3_aa: CAISPRDRYSNQPQHF
j_call: TRBJ2-5; v_call: TRBV12-3/TRBV12-4; clone_size: many; cdr3_aa: CASRDRGPGETQYF
j_call: TRBJ1-1; v_call: TRBV12-3/TRBV12-4; clone_size: many; cdr3_aa: CASSPPEGARTEAFF
j_call: TRBJ2-2; v_call: TRBV4-3; clone_size: many; cdr3_aa: CASSQVRGSSATGELFF
j_call: TRBJ2-1; v_call: TRBV24-1; clone_size: many; cdr3_aa: CATSDLPLFNEQFF
j_call: TRBJ1-1; v_call: TRBV12-3/TRBV12-4; clone_size: many; cdr3_aa: CASSSREDTEAFF
j_call: TRBJ2-1; v_call: TRBV28; clone_size: many; cdr3_aa: CASSYRAEQFF
j_call: TRBJ2-5; v_call: TRBV11-1; clone_size: .; cdr3_aa: CASSQRGLQETQYF
j_call: TRBJ2-7; v_call: TRBV5-6; clone_size: many; cdr3_aa: CASSSQAYEQYF
j_call: TRBJ2-7; v_call: TRBV10-3; clone_size: many; cdr3_aa: CAISPNLAGGSYEQYF
j_call: TRBJ2-3; v_call: TRBV2; clone_size: many; cdr3_aa: CASSEAVVTDTQYF
j_call: TRBJ2-4; v_call: TRBV20-1; clone_size: .; cdr3_aa: CSAFRTGEGIQYF
j_call: TRBJ2-3; v_call: TRBV27; clone_size: many; cdr3_aa: CASSLWATDTQYF
j_call: TRBJ2-1; v_call: TRBV6-5; clone_size: many; cdr3_aa: CASRSSGLGLYNEQFF
j_call: TRBJ2-5; v_call: TRBV7-3; clone_size: many; cdr3_aa: CASSYGQKETQYF